One sample yielded the 27 T cell receptor beta chains listed below, sequenced in a study of blood T cell repertoires in COVID-19. Generated by immunoSEQ multiplex PCR, the TCRdb table keeps only in-frame clones and is missing some. The table includes approximately 240,000 clones, 70% to 90% detected once. The source material was peripheral blood. These receptors were collected from a woman in her 40s who had recovered from COVID-19.

The V gene is TRBV7-8, the J gene TRBJ2-6, with D possibly TRBD1 on 5 matching bases. This CDR3 region has 15 residues. Germline V gives CDR1 SGHVS, CDR2 FQNEAQ. V lost 4 bases, J lost 1 base, and 8 bases lay in between. In nucleotides, the CDR3 is TGTGCCAGCAGCTCAAGACAGTCTGGGGCCAACGTCCTGACTTTC. Translation gives CASSSRQSGANVLTF.

The chain links TRBV19 to TRBJ2-7, with TRBD1 as a possible D gene (6 bases). The CDR3 has 15 amino acids. V lost 4 bases to trimming and J lost 2 bases, with 15 bases between them. CDR1 is LNHDA, CDR2 SQIVND, per germline (reference sequence). The CDR3 nucleotides read TGTGCCAGTAGTACCCAACCGACAGGAACCTACGAGCAGTACTTC. Protein sequence: CASSTQPTGTYEQYF. The complete variable domain, with remaining parts taken from reference TRBV19 and TRBJ2-7, reads DGGITQSPKYLFRKEGQNVTLSCEQNLNHDAMYWYRQDPGQGLRLIYYSQIVNDFQKGDIAEGYSVSREKKESFPLTVTSAQKNPTAFYLCASSTQPTGTYEQYFGPGTRLTVT.

This clone was seen a single time. The chain has TRBV3-1 (or the pseudogene TRBV3-2) and TRBJ1-5, with a tentative D call TRBD1 (6 bases). The CDR3 sequence is 17 residues long. The V gene lost 4 bases and the J gene lost 1 base, with 17 bases spanning the gap. The germline V gene has CDR1 LGHDT and CDR2 YNNKEL (reference sequence). In nucleotides, the CDR3 is TGTGCCAGCAGCCCTGACAGGTCCGAGGGGAGCAATCAGCCCCAGCATTTT. Protein product: CASSPDRSEGSNQPQHF.

The chain has TRBV18 and TRBJ2-5; 8 bases are shared with TRBD2. The CDR3 is 15 amino acids. CDR1 is KGHSH, CDR2 LQKENI, per germline. Losses at the gene ends were 4 bases for V and 4 bases for J; bases not matched to a gene: 8. CDR3 residues: CASSLLAGPRETQYF. The CDR3 DNA sequence: TGTGCCAGCTCACTCTTAGCGGGACCCCGAGAGACCCAGTACTTC.

The chain recombines TRBV5-1 with TRBJ1-2, with 11 bases lining up with TRBD1. CDR3 length: 14 residues. V dropped 3 bases and J dropped 7; count of bases not matched to a gene: 5. Germline V lookup: CDR1 SGHRS, CDR2 YFSETQ. This CDR3 reads CASSSGQGGRGYTF. The CDR3 DNA reads TGCGCCAGCAGCTCGGGACAGGGGGGTCGTGGCTACACCTTC.

The chain employs TRBV27 and TRBJ2-1; tentative D call: TRBD2 (6 bases). Trimming took off 4 bases at V and 6 bases at J, with 19 bases between the two ends. The CDR3 contains 16 residues. CDR1 is MNHEY, CDR2 SMNVEV, per germline (reference sequence). The CDR3 protein is CASSSLEGPGFNEQFF. In DNA, the CDR3 is TGTGCCAGCAGTTCTCTGGAGGGGCCAGGATTCAATGAGCAGTTCTTC.

CDR3 amino acids: CASSQDLGQGWEETQYF. CDR3 bases: TGCGCCAGCAGCCAAGATCTTGGACAGGGGTGGGAAGAGACCCAGTACTTC. This chain joins TRBV4-3 and TRBJ2-5; 9 bases fit TRBD1. In germline, CDR1 is LGHNA, CDR2 YSLEER. Germline trimming cut 0 bases from V and 3 bases from J; bases unmatched to any gene: 8. The CDR3 extends over 17 amino acids.

This chain links TRBV10-3 with TRBJ1-6; D may be TRBD1 (5 bases). In germline, CDR1 is ENHRY, CDR2 SYGVKD. Trimming took off 11 bases at V and 7 bases at J, with 12 bases between the two ends. The CDR3 is 12 amino acids. The CDR3 here is CAAQAPNSPLHF. Written as DNA, the CDR3 is TGTGCCGCACAGGCTCCCAATTCACCCCTCCACTTT.

The gene calls are TRBV6-2 or TRBV6-3 and TRBJ2-7, with D possibly TRBD2 on 6 matching bases. Germline V gene sequence: CDR1 MNHEY, CDR2 SVGEGT. This CDR3 is 14 amino acids long. The V and J ends lost 2 bases and 2 bases respectively, with 10 bases between them. The CDR3 nucleotides read TGTGCCAGCAGTTACGGGACTCCTCCCTACGAGCAGTACTTC. Protein product: CASSYGTPPYEQYF.

The rearrangement links TRBV19 to TRBJ1-5; D might be TRBD1 (6 bases). The ends were cut back, 9 bases at V and 0 bases at J, with 12 bases in the middle. Germline V gene data show CDR1 as LNHDA and CDR2 as SQIVND (reference sequence). The CDR3 has 14 amino acids. The CDR3 is CASSDRDSNQPQHF. As DNA, the CDR3 is TGTGCCAGCTCGGACAGAGATAGCAATCAGCCCCAGCATTTT.

This chain uses TRBV18 with TRBJ1-5; D possibly corresponds to TRBD1 (5 bases). The CDR3 contains 15 residues. From germline, CDR1 is KGHSH and CDR2 LQKENI. The V end lost 0 bases, the J end lost 3 bases, and 9 bases lay between the germline ends. The CDR3: CASSPPEGVNQPQHF. The CDR3 nucleotides read TGTGCCAGCTCACCACCCGAAGGGGTCAATCAGCCCCAGCATTTT.

The chain links TRBV25-1 to TRBJ2-7, with 11 nucleotides matching TRBD1. CDR1 and CDR2 from the germline V gene are MGHDK and SYGVNS. V shed 4 bases and J 4 bases; nucleotides not matched to a gene: 6. The CDR3 sequence is 15 residues long. DNA of the CDR3: TGTGCCAGCAGTGTCCCGGGGACAGGGGGTTACGAGCAGTACTTC. It yields the protein CASSVPGTGGYEQYF.

This rearrangement joins TRBV3-1 (or the pseudogene TRBV3-2) to TRBJ2-7; 7 positions agree with TRBD1. This CDR3 has 14 residues. Germline values: CDR1 LGHDT, CDR2 YNNKEL (reference sequence). J lost 2 bases, V lost 3 bases, and 4 bases had no gene match. DNA of the CDR3: TGTGCCAGCAGCCAGAGGGACAGACCCTACGAGCAGTACTTC. Translated: CASSQRDRPYEQYF.

The chain links TRBV6-5 to TRBJ2-2, with D perhaps TRBD2 (5 bases). From germline, CDR1 is MNHEY and CDR2 SVGAGI. V lost 7 bases, J lost 4 bases, and 13 bases lay in between. The CDR3 loop spans 14 amino acids. CDR3 sequence: CASKSGLTTGELFF. DNA of the CDR3: TGTGCCAGCAAATCCGGACTTACCACCGGGGAGCTGTTTTTT.

This rearrangement joins TRBV7-2 to TRBJ1-5; D is possibly TRBD1 (6 bases). CDR3 length equals 14 residues. V lost 5 bases and J 3 bases, leaving 11 bases between the germline ends. Germline lookup yields CDR1 SGHTA and CDR2 FQGNSA. The CDR3 sequence is CASSPGQLNQPQHF. The CDR3 DNA is TGTGCCAGCAGCCCGGGACAACTCAATCAGCCCCAGCATTTT.

The genes are TRBV5-1 and TRBJ1-3; 8 nucleotides agree with TRBD1. Trimming removed 4 bases from V and 1 base from J; junction bases left unmatched: 10. The germline V gene has CDR1 SGHRS and CDR2 YFSETQ. This CDR3 is 17 amino acids long. CDR3 sequence reads: CASSPDGTGTSGNTIYF. In DNA form, the CDR3 reads TGCGCCAGCAGCCCGGACGGGACAGGTACTTCTGGAAACACCATATATTTT.

The CDR3 here is CASSPGQLNTEAFF. The CDR3 bases are TGTGCCAGCAGCCCGGGACAGCTAAACACTGAAGCTTTCTTT. This sequence joins TRBV7-3 and TRBJ1-1; 7 bases map to TRBD1. Germline assignment: CDR1 SGHTA and CDR2 FQGTGA. CDR3 size: 14 residues. V trimming: 5 bases; J trimming: 2 bases; junction bases outside the gene matches: 5.

The J gene is TRBJ2-4, the V gene TRBV4-3, with 9 bases that match TRBD2. Germline V gene sequence: CDR1 LGHNA, CDR2 YSLEER. V shed 0 bases and J 1 base; nucleotides not matched to a gene: 7. The CDR3 contains 18 residues. The CDR3 reads CASSQEQAGGMAKNIQYF. The CDR3 region has the DNA TGCGCCAGCAGCCAAGAACAAGCGGGAGGAATGGCCAAAAACATTCAGTACTTC.

J is TRBJ2-2 and V is TRBV9; 8 positions agree with TRBD2. Trimming took 0 bases from V and 0 from J; bases not matched to a gene: 13. The CDR3 contains 20 residues. Germline lookup yields CDR1 SGDLS and CDR2 YYNGEE. CDR3 DNA: TGTGCCAGCAGCGTAGCCGTTTTACTAGCGGAGGGAACGAACACCGGGGAGCTGTTTTTT. It translates to CASSVAVLLAEGTNTGELFF. Full variable domain (remainder filled in from reference TRBV9 and TRBJ2-2): DSGVTQTPKHLITATGQRVTLRCSPRSGDLSVYWYQQSLDQGLQFLIQYYNGEERAKGNILERFSAQQFPDLHSELNLSSLELGDSALYFCASSVAVLLAEGTNTGELFFGEGSRLTVL.

The chain couples TRBV20-1 to TRBJ1-3; unclear D gene. The CDR3 loop spans 11 amino acids. The germline V gene has CDR1 DFQATT and CDR2 SNEGSKA (reference sequence). As DNA, the CDR3 is TGCAGATACGACAATGGAAACACCATATATTTT. Its translation: CRYDNGNTIYF.

V gene TRBV19 combines with J gene TRBJ1-5; TRBD1 matches at 7 bases. The CDR3 contains 15 residues. Unmatched junction bases numbered 9, after V lost 3 bases and J lost 7 bases. Looked up from germline, CDR1 is LNHDA and CDR2 is SQIVND (reference sequence). Here the CDR3 reads CASSMGTGVRQPQHF. CDR3 nucleotide sequence: TGTGCCAGTAGTATGGGAACAGGGGTGCGGCAGCCCCAGCATTTT. Combining the CDR3 with reference TRBV19 and TRBJ1-5 gives the whole variable domain DGGITQSPKYLFRKEGQNVTLSCEQNLNHDAMYWYRQDPGQGLRLIYYSQIVNDFQKGDIAEGYSVSREKKESFPLTVTSAQKNPTAFYLCASSMGTGVRQPQHFGDGTRLSIL.

The rearrangement joins TRBV19 to TRBJ1-1; D may be TRBD1 (5 bases). Germline V gene lookup returns CDR1 LNHDA and CDR2 SQIVND (reference sequence). This CDR3 is 15 amino acids long. V dropped 3 bases and J dropped 2 bases, with 13 bases sitting between them. The CDR3 loop is CASSMVQGSNTEAFF. CDR3 DNA: TGTGCCAGTAGTATGGTCCAGGGTTCAAACACTGAAGCTTTCTTT.

V and J are TRBV14 and TRBJ2-7; TRBD1 might be the D (6 bases). Trimming cost V 3 bases and J 1 base, with 16 bases left between them. Germline V gene data show CDR1 as SGHDN and CDR2 as FVKESK. The CDR3 spans 16 residues. The CDR3: CASSHTPGHGSYEQYF. CDR3 sequence (DNA): TGTGCCAGCAGCCATACTCCGGGACACGGATCCTACGAGCAGTACTTC.

V is TRBV3-1 (or the pseudogene TRBV3-2) and J is TRBJ1-2, with 8 positions matching TRBD1. The germline CDR1 and CDR2 sequences are LGHDT and YNNKEL (reference sequence). This CDR3 has 18 residues. The ends lost 3 bases at V and 1 base at J; junction bases unmatched: 13. The CDR3 DNA sequence: TGTGCCAGCAGCCACCGACAGGGGCCGAAGAGATATAACTATGGCTACACCTTC. Its translation is CASSHRQGPKRYNYGYTF.

This clone was counted a single time. The rearrangement uses TRBV7-3 and TRBJ2-5; D uncertain. Trimming took off 5 bases at V and 5 bases at J, with 9 bases between the two ends. In germline, CDR1 is SGHTA, CDR2 FQGTGA. The CDR3 spans 12 residues. The DNA of the CDR3 is TGTGCCAGCAGCACCAACGGGGAGACCCAGTACTTC. It specifies CASSTNGETQYF.

The V and J genes are TRBV18 and TRBJ1-5, with 7 bases that match TRBD1. The V gene's germline CDR1 is KGHSH and CDR2 LQKENI. This CDR3 region has 17 residues. V was pared by 2 bases and J by 4 bases, with 11 bases of the junction left unmatched. The CDR3 is CASSPAEPGQSNQPQHF. CDR3 coding DNA: TGTGCCAGCTCACCAGCCGAGCCGGGACAGTCGAATCAGCCCCAGCATTTT.

The V and J genes are TRBV30 and TRBJ2-7, with TRBD2 identical over 7 bases. This CDR3 is 12 amino acids long. The germline V gene encodes CDR1 GTSNPN and CDR2 SVGIG (reference sequence). The V and J ends lost 8 bases and 3 bases, in that order; junction bases with no gene match: 7. CDR3 in amino acids: CAGGDGFYEQYF. DNA for the CDR3: TGTGCCGGGGGGGACGGATTCTACGAGCAGTACTTC. The full variable domain, with the rest looked up from reference TRBV30 and TRBJ2-7, is SQTIHQWPATLVQPVGSPLSLECTVEGTSNPNLYWYRQAAGRGLQLLFYSVGIGQISSEVPQNLSASRPQDRQFILSSKKLLLSDSGFYLCAGGDGFYEQYFGPGTRLTVT.